One and the same sample provided the 5 T cell receptor beta chains below, sequenced in a study of blood T cells in healthy people across ages. The authors ran a second PCR of roughly 6 to 12 cycles using a sample-barcoded 5' primer and a J-beta primer mix. TCRdb processed the 5' RACE reads anew with MiXCR; each CDR3 protein has one entry. The data contain 1.2 million to 1.5 million distinct CDR3 sequences, approximately 63% of them seen just once; the ten biggest clones take up over 5.5%. The specimen was blood. These receptors originate from a man between 18 and 35 years old in good health.

The V call is TRBV29-1, the J call TRBJ1-1, with 8 bases lining up with TRBD1. V lost 5 bases and J lost 1; bases outside the gene matches: 3. This CDR3 has 13 amino acids. Per the germline V gene, CDR1 is SQVTM and CDR2 is ANQGSEA. The CDR3 DNA reads TGCAGCGTTAATGACAGGGGGAACACTGAAGCTTTCTTT. Translation: CSVNDRGNTEAFF.

The V call is TRBV27, the J call TRBJ2-7; weak D call: TRBD1 (5 bases). Germline CDR1 reads MNHEY; CDR2 reads SMNVEV (reference sequence). The CDR3 spans 13 residues. V dropped 2 bases and J dropped 5 bases, with 10 bases sitting between them. CDR3 nucleotides: TGTGCCAGCAGTTTAGACAGTATGAACGAGCAGTACTTC. Residues: CASSLDSMNEQYF.

This clonotype occurred once. The J gene is TRBJ1-2, the V gene TRBV4-2; D not resolved. V was pared by 1 base and J by 5 bases, with 14 bases between. This CDR3 has 15 residues. Germline CDR1 is LGHNA and CDR2 is YNFKEQ. The CDR3 region has the DNA TGTGCCAGCAGCCAAGGGGTCGGGCAGCCTTATGGCTACACCTTC. Translating it yields CASSQGVGQPYGYTF.

A few counts support this clonotype. The CDR3: CASSPPRSSYEQYF. The DNA of the CDR3 is TGTGCCAGCTCACCACCGCGAAGCTCCTACGAGCAGTACTTC. The V gene is TRBV18, the J gene TRBJ2-7; D remains unclear. The germline gives CDR1 KGHSH, CDR2 LQKENI. The germline V and J ends were trimmed by 0 bases and 0 bases, with 6 bases remaining between them. The length of the CDR3 is 14 residues.

CDR3 residues: CASSEAQMNTEAFF. The DNA of the CDR3 is TGTGCCAGCAGTGAGGCGCAGATGAACACTGAAGCTTTCTTT. This sequence joins TRBV25-1 and TRBJ1-1, with D uncertain. Per the germline V gene, CDR1 is MGHDK and CDR2 is SYGVNS. Trimming removed 3 bases at V and 0 bases at J, with 8 bases between. The CDR3 runs to 14 residues.